Listed here are 32 T cell receptor beta chains from one sample, sequenced in a study of cytomegalovirus exposure and HLA in healthy donors. With 60 Vbeta and 13 Jbeta primers, the PCR was carried out. Sequenced by immunoSEQ multiplex PCR; TCRdb stores in-frame clones only, minus some. Of about 150,000 clones in the sample, around 70% were seen once. The sequenced sample consisted of PBMCs. The receptors come from a man in his thirties or forties in good health and CMV-seronegative.

This clone has only a few counts. The chain uses TRBV5-1 and TRBJ2-7, with TRBD1 as a possible D gene (6 bases). V was trimmed by 2 bases and J by 6 bases, leaving 9 bases between them. There are 12 residues in the CDR3. In germline, CDR1 is SGHRS, CDR2 YFSETQ. The CDR3 sequence is CASSFDRFEQYF. CDR3 DNA sequence: TGCGCCAGCAGCTTTGACAGGTTCGAGCAGTACTTC.

Only a few counts were recorded for this clone. The CDR3 nucleotides are TGTGCCAGCAGCCTACTAGCGGGGGGGCTAGGCGGGGAGCTGTTTTTT. Amino acid sequence: CASSLLAGGLGGELFF. V and J are TRBV5-6 and TRBJ2-2, with TRBD2 matching over 13 bases. Per germline, CDR1 SGHDT and CDR2 YYEEEE. The V segment lost 4 bases and the J segment 7 bases; nucleotides outside the gene matches: 7. The CDR3 is 16 amino acids.

This chain connects TRBV30 to TRBJ1-6; TRBD1 agrees at 7 bases. This CDR3 is 13 amino acids long. J was trimmed by 6 bases and V by 5 bases; bases with no gene match: 4. The germline CDR1 and CDR2 sequences are GTSNPN and SVGIG (reference sequence). The CDR3, as DNA: TGTGCCTGGGCGGGACAGAGTAATTCACCCCTCCACTTT. Translated, it gives CAWAGQSNSPLHF.

The gene calls are TRBV27 and TRBJ2-5; D gene uncertain. Germline V gives CDR1 MNHEY, CDR2 SMNVEV (reference sequence). Trimming took off 10 bases at V and 1 base at J, with 16 bases between the two ends. This CDR3 is built from 14 residues. The CDR3 here is CATKENGFQETQYF. For the CDR3, the DNA is TGTGCCACCAAGGAGAACGGGTTCCAAGAGACCCAGTACTTC.

The rearrangement uses TRBV19 and TRBJ1-2; maybe TRBD1 (6 bases). Germline CDR1 and CDR2: LNHDA and SQIVND (reference sequence). The CDR3 loop spans 14 amino acids. The ends were cut back, 3 bases at V and 4 bases at J, with 12 bases in the middle. CDR3 sequence reads: CASSIGQSGYGYTF. The CDR3 DNA is TGTGCCAGTAGTATTGGACAGTCGGGCTATGGCTACACCTTC.

The chain uses TRBV5-6 and TRBJ2-7; D may be TRBD2 (7 bases). Looked up from germline, CDR1 is SGHDT and CDR2 is YYEEEE. CDR3 size: 14 residues. V was trimmed by 5 bases and J by 5 bases, leaving 17 bases between them. In DNA, the CDR3 is TGTGCCAGCAGAACCTTTGTCGGGGGGCACGAGCAGTACTTC. This gives the protein CASRTFVGGHEQYF.

This rearrangement joins TRBV7-9 to TRBJ1-2; D uncertain. V shed 5 bases and J shed 0 bases, with 13 bases lying between them. The CDR3 loop spans 15 amino acids. Per germline, CDR1 SEHNR and CDR2 FQNEAQ (reference sequence). CDR3 protein: CASSRGQTTNYGYTF. In DNA form, the CDR3 reads TGTGCCAGCAGCAGAGGCCAGACGACTAACTATGGCTACACCTTC. Drawing the rest from reference TRBV7-9 and TRBJ1-2, the complete variable domain is DTGVSQNPRHKITKRGQNVTFRCDPISEHNRLYWYRQTLGQGPEFLTYFQNEAQLEKSRLLSDRFSAERPKGSFSTLEIQRTEQGDSAMYLCASSRGQTTNYGYTFGSGTRLTVV.

The rearrangement links TRBV5-1 to TRBJ2-3; a possible D gene is TRBD2 (5 bases). The CDR3 runs to 14 residues. The ends were cut back, 4 bases at V and 4 bases at J, with 13 bases in the middle. In germline, CDR1 is SGHRS, CDR2 YFSETQ. DNA of the CDR3: TGCGCCAGCAGCGTCCCAATCGGGGCAGATACGCAGTATTTT. It encodes CASSVPIGADTQYF.

J is TRBJ2-4 and V is TRBV9, with D perhaps matching TRBD2 (7 bases). Trimming pared 0 bases from V and 0 bases from J, leaving 22 bases between. The length of the CDR3 is 20 residues. Germline V lookup: CDR1 SGDLS, CDR2 YYNGEE. CDR3 loop: CASSVVSGGGRPLAKNIQYF. Here the CDR3 DNA reads TGTGCCAGCAGCGTAGTGAGCGGCGGGGGCCGCCCCCTAGCCAAAAACATTCAGTACTTC. Drawing the rest from reference TRBV9 and TRBJ2-4, the complete variable domain is DSGVTQTPKHLITATGQRVTLRCSPRSGDLSVYWYQQSLDQGLQFLIQYYNGEERAKGNILERFSAQQFPDLHSELNLSSLELGDSALYFCASSVVSGGGRPLAKNIQYFGAGTRLSVL.

The chain employs TRBV19 and TRBJ2-2; 8 bases are a match to TRBD1. The ends lost 5 bases at V and 4 bases at J; junction bases unmatched: 12. The CDR3 contains 17 residues. Per germline, CDR1 LNHDA and CDR2 SQIVND (reference sequence). The CDR3 nucleotides are TGTGCCAGTAGTGAGAGACAGGGGTATCGACTCACCGGGGAGCTGTTTTTT. Its protein product is CASSERQGYRLTGELFF. Full variable domain (rest looked up from reference TRBV19 and TRBJ2-2): DGGITQSPKYLFRKEGQNVTLSCEQNLNHDAMYWYRQDPGQGLRLIYYSQIVNDFQKGDIAEGYSVSREKKESFPLTVTSAQKNPTAFYLCASSERQGYRLTGELFFGEGSRLTVL.

V is TRBV2 and J is TRBJ1-3; weak D call: TRBD1 (6 bases). Germline V gene sequence: CDR1 SNHLY, CDR2 FYNNEI. The CDR3 length is 15 residues. The V and J ends lost 5 bases and 0 bases respectively, with 11 bases between them. Written as DNA, the CDR3 is TGTGCCAGCAGTTTAACAGGGCCCTCTGGAAACACCATATATTTT. Its protein product is CASSLTGPSGNTIYF. Full variable domain (outside the CDR3, taken from reference TRBV2 and TRBJ1-3): EPEVTQTPSHQVTQMGQEVILRCVPISNHLYFYWYRQILGQKVEFLVSFYNNEISEKSEIFDDQFSVERPDGSNFTLKIRSTKLEDSAMYFCASSLTGPSGNTIYFGEGSWLTVV.

J is TRBJ2-3 and V is TRBV19; 8 bases map to TRBD2. The CDR3 consists of 12 residues. The V segment lost 6 bases and the J segment 6 bases; nucleotides outside the gene matches: 2. Germline V CDR1 and CDR2: LNHDA, SQIVND (reference sequence). The CDR3 sequence: CASSGGADTQYF. In nucleotides, the CDR3 is TGTGCCAGTAGCGGGGGGGCGGATACGCAGTATTTT.

This rearrangement joins TRBV2 to TRBJ1-1; 11 nucleotides match TRBD1. This CDR3 has 14 residues. CDR1 is SNHLY and CDR2 is FYNNEI in the germline V gene. The ends lost 3 bases at V and 4 bases at J; junction bases unmatched: 1. This CDR3 reads CASSEDRGLTEAFF. The CDR3 DNA sequence: TGTGCCAGCAGTGAGGACAGGGGGCTCACTGAAGCTTTCTTT.

V is TRBV18 and J is TRBJ1-1; tentative D call: TRBD1 (5 bases). The germline V and J ends were trimmed by 1 base and 11 bases, with 11 bases remaining between them. CDR1 is KGHSH and CDR2 is LQKENI in the germline V gene. The CDR3 loop spans 12 amino acids. The CDR3 loop is CASSPLGGEAFF. The CDR3 DNA follows: TGTGCCAGCTCACCACTGGGGGGTGAGGCTTTCTTT.

The gene calls are TRBV6-1 and TRBJ1-1, with 8 bases matching TRBD1. Trimming removed 9 bases from V and 4 bases from J; junction bases left unmatched: 13. Germline V CDR1 and CDR2: MNHNS, SASEGT. The CDR3 spans 15 residues. The CDR3 DNA follows: TGTGCCAGTCAGCTCGGACAGGGTTTGTCCACTGAAGCTTTCTTT. Amino acids: CASQLGQGLSTEAFF.

The rearrangement joins TRBV5-6 to TRBJ1-5; no reliable D call. The CDR3 has 15 amino acids. V lost 1 base to trimming and J lost 1 base, with 9 bases between them. Germline V gene lookup returns CDR1 SGHDT and CDR2 YYEEEE. CDR3 region: CASSLYRGSNQPQHF. CDR3 sequence (DNA): TGTGCCAGCAGCTTGTACCGGGGAAGCAATCAGCCCCAGCATTTT.

This rearrangement joins TRBV4-2 to TRBJ1-1, with a weak D call TRBD1 (5 bases). There are 16 residues in the CDR3. V was cut by 0 bases and J by 0 bases, with 11 bases left in between. Germline V gene sequence: CDR1 LGHNA, CDR2 YNFKEQ. For the CDR3, the DNA is TGTGCCAGCAGCCAAGATGGCGGCAGGGTGAACACTGAAGCTTTCTTT. This translates into CASSQDGGRVNTEAFF.

The V and J genes are TRBV2 and TRBJ1-1; 8 bases match TRBD1. The ends lost 4 bases at V and 6 bases at J; junction bases unmatched: 10. The CDR3 loop spans 15 amino acids. CDR1 and CDR2 from the germline V gene are SNHLY and FYNNEI. The CDR3 DNA is TGTGCCAGCAGTGTGACAGGGGACCGTACCCCTGAAGCTTTCTTT. This gives the protein CASSVTGDRTPEAFF.

V and J are TRBV7-9 and TRBJ1-2; 9 bases match TRBD1. The germline V gene encodes CDR1 SEHNR and CDR2 FQNEAQ (reference sequence). V gave up 4 bases and J gave up 4 bases; unmatched junction bases: 7. The CDR3 totals 15 residues. CDR3 sequence reads: CASSSLPGQGYGYTF. DNA of the CDR3: TGTGCCAGCAGCTCACTCCCGGGACAGGGCTATGGCTACACCTTC.

Comments on this clone: The germline gene is not matched at one end of the junction; a read error may be the cause. The chain employs TRBV28 and TRBJ1-5; perhaps TRBD1 as D (5 bases). The germline CDR1 and CDR2 sequences are MDHEN and SYDVKM. The length of the CDR3 is 17 residues. The CDR3 bases are TGTGCCAGCAGTTTATCCTCAGGGATCTATAGCAATCAGCCCCAGAATTTT. This sequence encodes CASSLSSGIYSNQPQNF.

V gene TRBV7-9 combines with J gene TRBJ2-7, with D tentatively TRBD1 (6 bases). The ends were cut back, 4 bases at V and 3 bases at J, with 16 bases in the middle. Germline loops: CDR1 SEHNR, CDR2 FQNEAQ (reference sequence). The CDR3 contains 15 residues. The CDR3 DNA is TGTGCCAGCAGCTCGGAGGAAAGACAGGTCTACGAGCAGTACTTC. It specifies CASSSEERQVYEQYF.

The chain is built from TRBV2 and TRBJ1-1, with 7 bases fitting TRBD1. This CDR3 is built from 15 residues. V lost 6 bases to trimming and J lost 2 bases; unmatched junction nucleotides: 9. Per the germline V gene, CDR1 is SNHLY and CDR2 is FYNNEI. DNA of the CDR3: TGTGCCAGCAGGCGGAGGGGACAGCTAAACACTGAAGCTTTCTTT. Its translation: CASRRRGQLNTEAFF.

This clone turned up a few times. This sequence joins TRBV29-1 and TRBJ1-1; D is unresolved. V lost 7 bases and J lost 1, with 13 bases in between. The germline V gene has CDR1 SQVTM and CDR2 ANQGSEA. There are 13 residues in the CDR3. The CDR3 region has the DNA TGCAGCGGGTGGCCGCTCAGGAACACTGAAGCTTTCTTT. Protein product: CSGWPLRNTEAFF.

This clone is a singleton in its sample. This rearrangement joins TRBV30 to TRBJ2-7; TRBD1 matches at 8 bases. Germline V gives CDR1 GTSNPN, CDR2 SVGIG (reference sequence). CDR3 length equals 18 residues. Trimming removed 2 bases from V and 0 bases from J; junction bases left unmatched: 15. The CDR3 loop reads CAWSKTGTGFLGSYEQYF. DNA of the CDR3: TGTGCCTGGAGTAAGACCGGGACAGGCTTTCTCGGCTCCTACGAGCAGTACTTC.

The rearrangement uses TRBV10-3 and TRBJ1-1; possibly TRBD1 for D (6 bases). Looked up from germline, CDR1 is ENHRY and CDR2 is SYGVKD. The CDR3 consists of 11 residues. Trimming stripped 9 bases from V and 3 bases from J, with 8 bases between. In DNA form, the CDR3 reads TGTGCCATAGGGACACACACTGAAGCTTTCTTT. Residues: CAIGTHTEAFF.

The chain joins TRBV28 to TRBJ1-1, with 7 bases fitting TRBD1. Germline CDR1 MDHEN, CDR2 SYDVKM. The CDR3 is 15 amino acids. The ends lost 10 bases at V and 4 bases at J; junction bases unmatched: 15. The CDR3 spells CANPNGGQGGTEAFF. CDR3 nucleotide sequence: TGTGCCAATCCCAATGGGGGTCAGGGGGGCACTGAAGCTTTCTTT.

The V and J genes are TRBV25-1 and TRBJ2-2, with D maybe TRBD2 (7 bases). The CDR3 is 17 residues long. V lost 8 bases and J 4 bases, leaving 23 bases between the germline ends. Germline CDR1 MGHDK, CDR2 SYGVNS. CDR3 sequence (DNA): TGTGCCAGCGGCCCTCAAGGGGGGGGCGCAGGCACCGGGGAGCTGTTTTTT. This codes for CASGPQGGGAGTGELFF.

This chain uses TRBV6-5 with TRBJ2-2; D is unclear. V lost 6 bases and J lost 0, with 8 bases in between. The CDR3 spans 14 residues. CDR1 and CDR2 (germline): MNHEY, SVGAGI. Written as DNA, the CDR3 is TGTGCCAGCAGGAGACTGGCGAACACCGGGGAGCTGTTTTTT. This encodes CASRRLANTGELFF.

The chain links TRBV7-2 to TRBJ2-7; TRBD2 agrees at 9 bases. CDR3 length: 16 amino acids. Germline lookup yields CDR1 SGHTA and CDR2 FQGNSA. V gave up 5 bases and J gave up 4 bases; unmatched junction bases: 12. CDR3 bases: TGTGCCAGCAGCAAAGGCAGCGGGGGGTCGGGATACGAGCAGTACTTC. Protein: CASSKGSGGSGYEQYF.

CDR3 in DNA: TGTGCCAGTAGTATAGGAGGAGGGTTAGGTCAGCCCCAGCATTTT. It is translated as CASSIGGGLGQPQHF. The rearrangement uses TRBV19 and TRBJ1-5; D uncertain. V dropped 1 base and J dropped 6 bases, with 13 bases sitting between them. There are 15 residues in the CDR3. Germline assignment: CDR1 LNHDA and CDR2 SQIVND (reference sequence).

The sample holds a few counts of this clone. V and J are TRBV19 and TRBJ1-6; D call uncertain. V was shortened by 1 base and J by 10 bases, with 5 bases between the two germline ends. The CDR3 runs to 12 residues. Germline-derived CDR1 and CDR2 are LNHDA and SQIVND (reference sequence). The CDR3: CASSIGGSPLHF. CDR3 sequence (DNA): TGTGCCAGTAGTATAGGCGGGTCACCCCTCCACTTT.

The genes are TRBV7-8 and TRBJ1-4; no definite D call. The CDR3 is 13 amino acids. The ends were cut back, 2 bases at V and 3 bases at J, with 4 bases in the middle. Germline assignment: CDR1 SGHVS and CDR2 FQNEAQ. The CDR3 sequence: CASSLYPNEKLFF. CDR3 nucleotide sequence: TGTGCCAGCAGCTTATATCCTAATGAAAAACTGTTTTTT.